This T cell receptor beta chain was captured in a study of T-cell reconstitution after alpha-beta-depleted transplantation in children. V lost 5 bases and J lost 0, with 10 bases in between. Looked up from germline, CDR1 is SGHRS and CDR2 is YFSETQ. This CDR3 comprises 14 residues. Preparation of the TCRbeta library used unique molecular identifiers. Each CDR3 protein gets one entry after TCRdb re-called the PCR reads with MiXCR. The sample records roughly 500,000 distinct CDR3 sequences, approximately 29% being singletons. Sequences were derived from PBMCs from the stem cell graft donor, sampled from the stem cell graft. The V and J genes are TRBV5-1 and TRBJ2-3; maybe TRBD2 (6 bases). The origin of this receptor is a human donor who donated a stem cell graft to a child with aplastic anemia. The CDR3 sequence: CASRTSRSTDTQYF. CDR3 sequence (DNA): TGCGCCAGCAGAACTAGCAGGAGCACAGATACGCAGTATTTT.